This passage covers 18 T cell receptor beta chains from one sample sequenced in a study of blood T cell repertoires in COVID-19. Profiled with immunoSEQ multiplex PCR; TCRdb holds only in-frame clones, not every one. The sample records about 200,000 clones, 88% being singletons. Sequenced sample: peripheral blood. These receptors were collected from a woman aged 35 to 49 who had recovered from COVID-19.

The chain joins TRBV3-1 (or the pseudogene TRBV3-2) to TRBJ2-2; 13 nucleotides agree with TRBD2. This CDR3 is built from 20 residues. The germline CDR1 and CDR2 sequences are LGHDT and YNNKEL (reference sequence). The J segment lost 0 bases and the V segment lost 3 bases, leaving 10 bases of the junction unmatched. This chain's CDR3 is CASSQDPTSGRGANTGELFF. CDR3 DNA: TGTGCCAGCAGCCAGGATCCTACTAGCGGGAGGGGGGCGAACACCGGGGAGCTGTTTTTT.

The chain carries TRBV18 and TRBJ1-2; no firm D call. CDR3 length: 14 amino acids. Germline assignment: CDR1 KGHSH and CDR2 LQKENI. V lost 0 bases and J 0 bases, leaving 5 bases between the germline ends. The CDR3 here is CASSPPAANYGYTF. The CDR3 coding sequence is TGTGCCAGCTCACCACCGGCAGCTAACTATGGCTACACCTTC.

The chain recombines TRBV10-3 with TRBJ2-1; TRBD2 aligns across 7 bases. From germline, CDR1 is ENHRY and CDR2 SYGVKD. V shed 4 bases, J shed 10 bases, and the junction held 4 bases outside the gene matches. The CDR3 runs 12 residues. CDR3 sequence reads: CAISATSVEQFF. CDR3 sequence (DNA): TGTGCCATCAGTGCAACTAGCGTCGAGCAGTTCTTC.

The chain employs TRBV5-4 and TRBJ2-7; 9 positions match TRBD1. The CDR3 runs 17 residues. The ends lost 3 bases at V and 3 bases at J; junction bases unmatched: 13. Germline V gene lookup returns CDR1 SGHNT and CDR2 YYREEE (reference sequence). The CDR3 region is CASSSYTSGTGIYEQYF. The DNA of the CDR3 is TGTGCCAGCAGCTCCTATACGTCCGGGACAGGGATCTACGAGCAGTACTTC.

The chain couples TRBV5-6 to TRBJ1-5; tentatively, D is TRBD1 (6 bases). From germline, CDR1 is SGHDT and CDR2 YYEEEE. The CDR3 length is 16 residues. Trimming removed 2 bases from V and 0 bases from J, with 12 bases in between. As DNA, the CDR3 is TGTGCCAGCAGCTTAAGGACAGAGCATAGCAATCAGCCCCAGCATTTT. This translates into CASSLRTEHSNQPQHF. Combining the CDR3 with reference TRBV5-6 and TRBJ1-5 gives the whole variable domain DAGVTQSPTHLIKTRGQQVTLRCSPKSGHDTVSWYQQALGQGPQFIFQYYEEEERQRGNFPDRFSGHQFPNYSSELNVNALLLGDSALYLCASSLRTEHSNQPQHFGDGTRLSIL.

This rearrangement joins TRBV3-1 (or the pseudogene TRBV3-2) to TRBJ1-4; D remains ambiguous. V was clipped by 4 bases and J by 0 bases, with 12 bases between them. Looked up from germline, CDR1 is LGHDT and CDR2 is YNNKEL (reference sequence). The CDR3 totals 16 residues. The DNA for the CDR3 is TGTGCCAGCAGCCCAGGACTGAGTGCAACTAATGAAAAACTGTTTTTT. Its protein is CASSPGLSATNEKLFF.

This chain uses TRBV6-6 with TRBJ2-3, with 12 bases aligning to TRBD2. The CDR3 is 16 residues long. J gave up 4 bases and V 5 bases, and 7 bases lay outside the gene matches. CDR1 is MNHNY, CDR2 SVGAGI, per germline (reference sequence). The CDR3 protein is CASSPGLAGFPDTQYF. The DNA for the CDR3 is TGTGCCAGCAGTCCCGGACTAGCGGGATTCCCAGATACGCAGTATTTT.

The chain combines TRBV7-3 with TRBJ2-1, with 9 bases identical to TRBD2. This CDR3 has 12 residues. V lost 6 bases, J lost 8 bases, and 2 bases stayed unmatched. The V gene's germline CDR1 is SGHTA and CDR2 FQGTGA. This CDR3 reads CASRLAGDEQFF. In DNA, the CDR3 is TGTGCCAGCAGGTTAGCGGGAGATGAGCAGTTCTTC.

This chain uses TRBV7-3 with TRBJ2-2; D perhaps matches TRBD2 (5 bases). Germline assignment: CDR1 SGHTA and CDR2 FQGTGA. V gave up 5 bases and J gave up 4 bases, with 14 bases separating them. This CDR3 is built from 15 residues. Here the CDR3 reads CASSPEGFRTGELFF. Written as DNA, the CDR3 is TGTGCCAGCAGCCCCGAGGGTTTTCGCACCGGGGAGCTGTTTTTT.

This clone appeared a single time. The V call is TRBV28, the J call TRBJ1-1; D call uncertain. This CDR3 is built from 13 residues. The germline V and J ends were trimmed by 5 bases and 1 base, with 8 bases remaining between them. The V gene's germline CDR1 is MDHEN and CDR2 SYDVKM. In nucleotides, the CDR3 is TGTGCCAGCAGTGTCCGAGAGAACACTGAAGCTTTCTTT. It is translated as CASSVRENTEAFF.

The rearrangement joins TRBV6-6 to TRBJ1-2; D is perhaps TRBD1 (5 bases). This CDR3 is built from 14 residues. Germline lookup yields CDR1 MNHNY and CDR2 SVGAGI (reference sequence). The germline V and J ends were trimmed by 2 bases and 8 bases, with 15 bases remaining between them. For the CDR3, the DNA is TGTGCCAGCAGTTACCCGGGAGGGGTTGGAGGCTACACCTTC. It encodes CASSYPGGVGGYTF.

CDR3 DNA sequence: TGTGCCAGCAGCCACGAGGGCAGGGGGGCGATCGATCCCTCTAACTATGGCTACACCTTC. Amino acids: CASSHEGRGAIDPSNYGYTF. The gene calls are TRBV6-6 and TRBJ1-2; 7 nucleotides agree with TRBD1. The CDR3 runs to 20 residues. V gave up 6 bases and J gave up 0 bases; unmatched junction bases: 22. The germline V gene has CDR1 MNHNY and CDR2 SVGAGI (reference sequence).

V usage is TRBV20-1 and J usage is TRBJ2-5; D gene uncertain. The V end lost 3 bases, the J end lost 7 bases, and 6 bases lay between the germline ends. This CDR3 is built from 10 residues. In germline, CDR1 is DFQATT, CDR2 SNEGSKA (reference sequence). The CDR3 loop is CSASDRTQYF. The CDR3 region has the DNA TGCAGTGCTAGTGACCGGACCCAGTACTTC.

This clone was recorded only once. The chain employs TRBV24-1 and TRBJ2-1, with D perhaps matching TRBD2 (5 bases). Per germline, CDR1 KGHDR and CDR2 SFDVKD. The CDR3 has 15 amino acids. The V end lost 5 bases, the J end lost 7 bases, and 17 bases lay between the germline ends. The CDR3 sequence: CATSATQDGMNEQFF. The CDR3 DNA is TGTGCCACCAGTGCTACCCAGGACGGGATGAATGAGCAGTTCTTC.

The chain uses TRBV30 and TRBJ1-1; unclear D gene. The CDR3 is 12 amino acids. Trimming pared 7 bases from V and 3 bases from J, leaving 12 bases between. CDR1 and CDR2 from the germline V gene are GTSNPN and SVGIG (reference sequence). CDR3 nucleotide sequence: TGTGCCTCGACATACTCCTACACTGAAGCTTTCTTT. It specifies CASTYSYTEAFF.

This chain uses TRBV9 with TRBJ2-7; 11 bases are a match to TRBD2. Germline V gene sequence: CDR1 SGDLS, CDR2 YYNGEE. V lost 4 bases to trimming and J lost 3 bases; unmatched junction nucleotides: 6. The CDR3 spans 15 residues. The CDR3 protein is CASSPRTSGFYEQYF. CDR3 DNA: TGTGCCAGCAGCCCCCGGACTAGCGGGTTCTACGAGCAGTACTTC. Full variable domain (missing parts from reference TRBV9 and TRBJ2-7): DSGVTQTPKHLITATGQRVTLRCSPRSGDLSVYWYQQSLDQGLQFLIQYYNGEERAKGNILERFSAQQFPDLHSELNLSSLELGDSALYFCASSPRTSGFYEQYFGPGTRLTVT.

The V gene is TRBV4-3, the J gene TRBJ2-1; possibly TRBD2 for D (6 bases). Between the trimmed V and J ends, which lost 6 bases and 6 bases, there was a span of 15 bases. Germline V CDR1 and CDR2: LGHNA, YSLEER. The CDR3 is 14 residues long. CDR3 nucleotides: TGCGCCAGCAGATATTCGGGAGAGGGCAATGAGCAGTTCTTC. The encoded protein is CASRYSGEGNEQFF.

The rearrangement links TRBV4-3 to TRBJ2-2, with D maybe TRBD2 (6 bases). Germline CDR1 is LGHNA and CDR2 is YSLEER. Trimming took 2 bases from V and 2 from J, leaving 15 bases between them. CDR3 length equals 17 residues. CDR3 DNA sequence: TGCGCCAGCAGCCAAAGCCCCGGGAGCGCAAACACCGGGGAGCTGTTTTTT. Its translation: CASSQSPGSANTGELFF.